The entry that follows covers one T cell receptor beta chain sequence. The germline V and J ends were trimmed by 6 bases and 8 bases, with 16 bases remaining between them. The V gene's germline CDR1 is MDHEN and CDR2 SYDVKM. This CDR3 spans 14 amino acids. This record comes from a study of OX40 agonist ivuxolimab in advanced cancers. At the level of the study: The study enrolled dose-escalation patients with hepatocellular carcinoma, melanoma, renal cell or head and neck cancer.

The data were produced by immunoSEQ multiplex PCR, yet TCRdb's version contains in-frame clones alone and is incomplete. In the table there are about 75,000 clones, 90% of which are singletons. This chain links TRBV28 with TRBJ1-4, with TRBD1 as a possible D gene (5 bases). Sequencing was performed on CD4+ or CD8+ T cells sorted from blood, taken in a trial of the OX40 agonist ivuxolimab. This clonotype was obtained from an adult with an advanced solid tumor such as melanoma, head and neck, liver or kidney cancer. CDR3 sequence (DNA): TGTGCCAGCAGGAGTCCCTCTGCAGGGGAAAAACTGTTTTTT. This translates into CASRSPSAGEKLFF.